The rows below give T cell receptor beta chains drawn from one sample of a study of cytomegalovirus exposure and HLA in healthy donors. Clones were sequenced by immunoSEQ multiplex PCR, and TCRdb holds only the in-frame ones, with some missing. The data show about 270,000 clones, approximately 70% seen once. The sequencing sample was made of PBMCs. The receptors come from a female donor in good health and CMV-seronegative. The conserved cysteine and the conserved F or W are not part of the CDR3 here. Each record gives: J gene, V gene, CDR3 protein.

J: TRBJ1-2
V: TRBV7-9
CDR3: ASSWVTLSRGYT

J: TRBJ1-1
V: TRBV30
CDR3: AWRDGTGGWTEAF

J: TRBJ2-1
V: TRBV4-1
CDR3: ASSPELVRTHNEQF

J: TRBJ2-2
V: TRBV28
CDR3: ASRSDRYHTGELF

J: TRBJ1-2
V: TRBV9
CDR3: ASSPDRGNYGYT

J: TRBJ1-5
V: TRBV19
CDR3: ASSTGGRNQPQH

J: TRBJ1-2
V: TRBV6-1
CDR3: ASTSLDTLYGYT

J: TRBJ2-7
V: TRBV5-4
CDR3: ASSLRSRELGEQY

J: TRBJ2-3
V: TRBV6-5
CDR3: ASSSGTGVSDTQY

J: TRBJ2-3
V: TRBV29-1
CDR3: SVSAGGPDTQY

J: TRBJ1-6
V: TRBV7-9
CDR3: ASYRGDSSPLH

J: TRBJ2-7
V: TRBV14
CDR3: ASSTRTSRFYEQY

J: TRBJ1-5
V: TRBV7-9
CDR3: ASSLGRDQPQH

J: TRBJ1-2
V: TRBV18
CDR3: ASSPSGTNYGYT

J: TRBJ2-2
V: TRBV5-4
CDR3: ASSLAVAATGELF

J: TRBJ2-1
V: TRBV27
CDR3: ASAERAFEQF

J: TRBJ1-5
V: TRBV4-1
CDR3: ASSQETGGNQPQH

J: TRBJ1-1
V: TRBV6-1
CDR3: ASSEPITGARNTEAF

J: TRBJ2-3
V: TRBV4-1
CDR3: ASSQVPTAGVSTDTQY

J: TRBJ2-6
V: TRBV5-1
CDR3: ASSLAGTEGSGANVLT

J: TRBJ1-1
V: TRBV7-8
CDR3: ASSLRQNTEAF

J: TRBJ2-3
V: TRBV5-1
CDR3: ASSLGTSGSSLDTQY

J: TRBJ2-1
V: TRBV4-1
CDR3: ASSQVTGGFYNEQF

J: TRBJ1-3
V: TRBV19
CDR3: ASSISRRDTIY

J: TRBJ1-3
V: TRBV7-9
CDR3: ASSPGPGNTIY

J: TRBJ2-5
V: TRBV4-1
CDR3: ASSQGRILAGVQETQY

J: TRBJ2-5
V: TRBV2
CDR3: ASSFTGGSGETQY